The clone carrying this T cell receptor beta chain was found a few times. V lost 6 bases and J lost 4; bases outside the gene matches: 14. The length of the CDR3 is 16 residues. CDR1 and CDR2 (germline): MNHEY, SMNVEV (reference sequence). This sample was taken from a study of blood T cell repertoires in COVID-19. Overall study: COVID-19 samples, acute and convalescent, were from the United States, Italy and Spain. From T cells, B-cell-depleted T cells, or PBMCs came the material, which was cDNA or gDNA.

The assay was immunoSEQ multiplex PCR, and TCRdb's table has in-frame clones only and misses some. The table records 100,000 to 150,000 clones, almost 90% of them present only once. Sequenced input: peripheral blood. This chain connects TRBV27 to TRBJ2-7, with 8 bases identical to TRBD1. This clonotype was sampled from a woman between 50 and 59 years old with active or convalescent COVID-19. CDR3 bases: TGTGCCAGCAGCAAGCGCCGGGACAGGATAATATACGAGCAGTACTTC. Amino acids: CASSKRRDRIIYEQYF.